Below are 2 T cell receptor beta chains sequenced from a single sample in a study of CD8+CD57+ T cells in acquired aplastic anemia. CDR3 and TCR beta VDJ profiling relied on a genomic DNA template. TCRdb analysed the reads with MiXCR anew, one entry per CDR3 protein. Among some 180,000 distinct CDR3 sequences listed, roughly three fifths were seen once. Previously, flow cytometry had revealed CD8+CD57+ cell expansion in the patients chosen for sequencing. The sequenced material came from sorted CD4+, CD8+, or CD8+CD57+ T cells (not recorded which) from PBMCs. The receptors were gathered from a human donor with aplastic anemia.

The rearrangement uses TRBV11-1 and TRBJ1-5, with 9 bases that match TRBD1. Germline loops: CDR1 SGHAT, CDR2 FQDESV (reference sequence). The length of the CDR3 is 16 residues. Losses at the gene ends were 2 bases for V and 4 bases for J; bases not matched to a gene: 6. The CDR3, as DNA: TGTGCCAGCAGCTTAATGGGACAGGGAGGTAATCAGCCCCAGCATTTT. It codes for CASSLMGQGGNQPQHF. The full variable domain, rest sourced from reference TRBV11-1 and TRBJ1-5, is EAEVAQSPRYKITEKSQAVAFWCDPISGHATLYWYRQILGQGPELLVQFQDESVVDDSQLPKDRFSAERLKGVDSTLKIQPAELGDSAMYLCASSLMGQGGNQPQHFGDGTRLSIL.

The V call is TRBV7-9, the J call TRBJ1-6; perhaps TRBD1 as D (6 bases). CDR1 and CDR2 from the germline V gene are SEHNR and FQNEAQ (reference sequence). This CDR3 has 15 amino acids. Trimming shortened V by 7 bases and J by 6 bases, and 16 bases separated the two germline ends. The CDR3 loop is CASTPLTGLNSPLHF. The CDR3 DNA follows: TGTGCCAGCACCCCGTTAACAGGGCTTAATTCACCCCTCCACTTT.